This TCR beta chain was observed in a study of OX40 agonist ivuxolimab in advanced cancers. The wider study: Ivuxolimab is a fully human IgG2 antibody that activates OX40 (CD134). A history of anti-PD-1, anti-PD-L1 or anti-CTLA-4 therapy was acceptable, and around 36% had some. A partial response was reached by three patients: one with hepatocellular carcinoma and two with cutaneous melanoma. Findings of the study overall: Both CD4+ and CD8+ T cell populations in blood had undergone clonal expansion by week 6 at 0.1 to 3.0 mg/kg.

Comments on this clone: Its antigen is undetermined.

The assay was immunoSEQ multiplex PCR, and TCRdb's table has in-frame clones only and misses some. The data contain tens of thousands of clones, roughly 90% of them singletons. This clonotype was obtained from an adult with an advanced solid tumor such as melanoma, head and neck, liver or kidney cancer. This sample comprised CD4+ or CD8+ T cells sorted from blood, obtained in a trial of the OX40 agonist ivuxolimab.

CDR3 protein: CASSWSGGGEQFF. CDR3 DNA: TGTGCCAGCAGCTGGAGCGGGGGAGGTGAGCAGTTCTTC. This chain uses TRBV11-3 with TRBJ2-1, with 8 positions matching TRBD2. The CDR3 loop spans 13 amino acids. J gave up 9 bases and V 4 bases, and 5 bases lay outside the gene matches. CDR1 is SGHNT, CDR2 YENEEA, per germline. Filled out from reference TRBV11-3 and TRBJ2-1, the complete variable domain reads EAGVVQSPRYKIIEKKQPVAFWCNPISGHNTLYWYLQNLGQGPELLIRYENEEAVDDSQLPKDRFSAERLKGVDSTLKIQPAELGDSAVYLCASSWSGGGEQFFGPGTRLTVL.